This T cell receptor beta chain was retrieved from a study of cytomegalovirus exposure and HLA in healthy donors. Study-wide background: Approximately 190 million T cells yielded around 120 million unique TCR beta sequences in earlier analysis. Study-level points and caveats: HLA restriction was apparent for most CMV-associated TCR beta chains in a later analysis. Beyond CMV serostatus, there was no information to go on about immune exposure.

Germline V gene lookup returns CDR1 SGHTA and CDR2 FQGNSA. CDR3 length: 16 residues. Deletions cut 1 base from V and 3 bases from J, with 14 bases between. This PCR relied on a set of 60 Vbeta primers and 13 Jbeta primers. Profiling relied on immunoSEQ multiplex PCR, and the TCRdb table lists in-frame clones only, not all of them. Among 150,000 or so clones listed, approximately 72% were seen once. Notes on this clone: The antigen is unknown.

Specimen: PBMCs. The chain couples TRBV7-2 to TRBJ2-3; weak D call: TRBD1 (6 bases). This clonotype was sampled from a human donor in good health. CDR3 amino acids: CASSLDMDSITDTQYF. CDR3 sequence (DNA): TGTGCCAGCAGCTTAGACATGGACAGCATAACAGATACGCAGTATTTT.